Below, 9 T cell receptor beta chains from the same sample are listed, as sequenced in a study of cytomegalovirus exposure and HLA in healthy donors. PCR primers comprised 60 Vbeta and 13 Jbeta primers. Assay: immunoSEQ multiplex PCR; the TCRdb copy retains only in-frame clones and omits some. The profile shows under 130,000 clones, approximately 16% of them singletons. The source material was PBMCs. The receptors stem from a female donor in good health and CMV-seronegative.

The J gene is TRBJ1-1, the V gene TRBV4-1, with a weak D call TRBD1 (5 bases). This CDR3 spans 14 amino acids. Looked up from germline, CDR1 is MGHRA and CDR2 is YSYEKL. The germline V and J ends were trimmed by 0 bases and 7 bases, with 12 bases remaining between them. DNA of the CDR3: TGCGCCAGCAGCCAAGATCCGGGGACTTATGAAGCTTTCTTT. Translated: CASSQDPGTYEAFF.

This clone was seen a few times. CDR3 in amino acids: CASSSSGTSANEQYF. As DNA, the CDR3 is TGTGCCAGCAGCTCCTCGGGGACTAGCGCCAACGAGCAGTACTTC. J is TRBJ2-7 and V is TRBV7-9; 10 bases line up with TRBD2. CDR1 is SEHNR, CDR2 FQNEAQ, per germline (reference sequence). CDR3 length equals 15 residues. V was pared by 4 bases and J by 5 bases, with 8 bases of the junction left unmatched.

The chain carries TRBV29-1 and TRBJ1-1; TRBD1 matches 7 bases. The junction had 8 bases not matched to a gene; V was cut back by 5 bases and J by 2 bases. CDR3 length: 14 amino acids. In germline, CDR1 is SQVTM, CDR2 ANQGSEA. The CDR3 reads CSVNQGVSNTEAFF. The CDR3, as DNA: TGCAGCGTTAACCAGGGGGTGAGTAACACTGAAGCTTTCTTT.

This clone was observed a single time. This chain connects TRBV5-4 to TRBJ2-3; 8 positions agree with TRBD1. Germline trimming cut 1 base from V and 2 bases from J; bases unmatched to any gene: 3. Germline loops: CDR1 SGHNT, CDR2 YYREEE (reference sequence). This CDR3 has 15 residues. CDR3 protein: CASSLRQGLTDTQYF. The CDR3 region has the DNA TGTGCCAGCAGCTTGAGACAGGGGCTCACAGATACGCAGTATTTT. Together with reference TRBV5-4 and TRBJ2-3, the CDR3 gives the full variable domain: ETGVTQSPTHLIKTRGQQVTLRCSSQSGHNTVSWYQQALGQGPQFIFQYYREEENGRGNFPPRFSGLQFPNYSSELNVNALELDDSALYLCASSLRQGLTDTQYFGPGTRLTVL.

This chain joins TRBV28 and TRBJ1-1; D remains unclear. CDR1 is MDHEN and CDR2 is SYDVKM in the germline V gene. Trimming stripped 2 bases from V and 3 bases from J, with 7 bases between. The CDR3 covers 13 residues. CDR3 loop: CASSLLSDTEAFF. The CDR3 DNA reads as TGTGCCAGCAGTTTACTGTCGGACACTGAAGCTTTCTTT.

This clone appeared a few times. This chain's CDR3 is CASQSRGLGGYTF. Written as DNA, the CDR3 is TGTGCCAGCCAATCCAGGGGGCTAGGCGGCTACACCTTC. The rearrangement joins TRBV19 to TRBJ1-2, with TRBD1 identical over 8 bases. Trimming cost V 9 bases and J 8 bases; bases outside gene matches: 11. The CDR3 spans 13 residues. Germline V gene lookup returns CDR1 LNHDA and CDR2 SQIVND (reference sequence).

This clone turned up a few times. The J gene is TRBJ2-7, the V gene TRBV5-1; the match to TRBD2 covers 11 bases. The germline gives CDR1 SGHRS, CDR2 YFSETQ. J lost 5 bases, V lost 4 bases, and 11 bases had no gene match. CDR3 size: 16 residues. In nucleotides, the CDR3 is TGCGCCAGCAGCATAATCTTAGCGGGAGGGTACCACGAGCAGTACTTC. This encodes CASSIILAGGYHEQYF.

This chain connects TRBV28 to TRBJ2-1, with 7 bases aligning to TRBD1. The CDR3 runs to 14 residues. Germline loops: CDR1 MDHEN, CDR2 SYDVKM. The V gene end was trimmed by 5 bases and the J gene end by 6 bases; junction bases not matched to a gene: 7. This CDR3 reads CASSNPRQGNEQFF. DNA for the CDR3: TGTGCCAGCAGTAATCCACGACAGGGCAATGAGCAGTTCTTC.

This clone was seen more than once but under ten times. The chain is built from TRBV7-8 and TRBJ1-1, with 7 bases fitting TRBD1. Germline CDR1 reads SGHVS; CDR2 reads FQNEAQ. This CDR3 has 15 amino acids. V shed 5 bases and J 1 base; nucleotides not matched to a gene: 7. As DNA, the CDR3 is TGTGCCAGCAGCCTCAACAGGGGATGGAACACTGAAGCTTTCTTT. It specifies CASSLNRGWNTEAFF.